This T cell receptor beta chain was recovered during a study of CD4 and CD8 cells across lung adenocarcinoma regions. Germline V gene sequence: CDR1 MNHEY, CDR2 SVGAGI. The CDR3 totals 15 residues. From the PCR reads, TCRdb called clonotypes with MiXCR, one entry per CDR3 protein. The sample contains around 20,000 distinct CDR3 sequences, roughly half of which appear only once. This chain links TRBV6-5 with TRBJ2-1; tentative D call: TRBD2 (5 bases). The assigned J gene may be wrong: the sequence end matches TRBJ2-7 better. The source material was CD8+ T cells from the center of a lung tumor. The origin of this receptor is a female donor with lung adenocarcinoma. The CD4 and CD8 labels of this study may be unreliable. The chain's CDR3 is CASSYWRRPYNEQYF. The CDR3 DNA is TGTGCCAGCAGTTACTGGAGGCGACCCTACAATGAGCAGTACTTC.